This T cell receptor (beta chain) stems from a study of shared clonotypes between healthy human individuals. CDR1 and CDR2 from the germline V gene are MDHEN and SYDVKM. V was pared by 8 bases and J by 3 bases, with 19 bases of the junction left unmatched. This CDR3 spans 18 amino acids. The authors' processing: From ImmunoSEQ came sequences covering only the junction and carrying no quality scores, so filtering differed. Profiled with immunoSEQ multiplex PCR; TCRdb holds only in-frame clones, not every one. V and J calls and clone size are as listed in that table; D and trimming were resolved from the DNA. Of roughly 1.4 million clones listed, about 98.5% are singletons.

The clonotype comes from a man aged 30 to 45 in good health. The V and J genes are TRBV28 and TRBJ2-7, with 10 nucleotides matching TRBD2. The sequenced sample consisted of naive CD4+ T cells sorted from blood. As for subset: CD45RA+ positively selected. CDR3 bases: TGTGCCAGCGAAAGTTTTATACTAGCGGGGATTCCGCGCTACGAGCAGTACTTC. Its translation is CASESFILAGIPRYEQYF.